The 30 T cell receptor beta chains in this list originate from one sample, sequenced in a study of cytomegalovirus exposure and HLA in healthy donors (TCRdb year 2017). Receptors were amplified or captured by the immunoSEQ multiplex PCR assay. In TCRdb, the immuneACCESS table is reduced to in-frame sequences with V and J assigned. These tables do not hold every clone; where another copy was compared, an unresolved V gene accounts for under half, and the others remain unexplained. The sample table contains more than 300,000 clones; only one count was recorded for 80% to 90% of them. 0.65% to 0.95% of the sample is in the top ten clones. The material sequenced was PBMCs. Receptor source: a woman younger than 35 in good health and CMV-seronegative.

The chain carries TRBV19 and TRBJ1-5; no clear D. V lost 3 bases and J lost 4, with 16 bases in between. This CDR3 comprises 16 residues. In germline, CDR1 is LNHDA, CDR2 SQIVND (reference sequence). Here the CDR3 reads CASSIVLGSPNQPQHF. In DNA form, the CDR3 reads TGTGCCAGTAGTATTGTTCTAGGTTCTCCTAATCAGCCCCAGCATTTT.

DNA for the CDR3: TGTGCCAGCAGCCGGGATGATGCCTTGGGAGAAAAACTGTTTTTT. Translating it yields CASSRDDALGEKLFF. The rearrangement joins TRBV28 to TRBJ1-4; no reliable D call. The CDR3 is 15 residues long. The germline V and J ends were trimmed by 6 bases and 8 bases, with 19 bases remaining between them. Germline V lookup: CDR1 MDHEN, CDR2 SYDVKM.

DNA for the CDR3: TGTGCCAGCAGCGTAGGGGGCTTATCCAATCAGCCCCAGCATTTT. This encodes CASSVGGLSNQPQHF. The chain employs TRBV9 and TRBJ1-5; TRBD1 might be the D (5 bases). V was trimmed by 0 bases and J by 3 bases, leaving 10 bases between them. The CDR3 length is 15 residues. Germline lookup yields CDR1 SGDLS and CDR2 YYNGEE.

The chain joins TRBV25-1 to TRBJ1-2, with TRBD1 identical over 11 bases. V shed 4 bases, J shed 1 base, and the junction held 8 bases outside the gene matches. CDR1 and CDR2 (germline): MGHDK, SYGVNS. The CDR3 totals 17 residues. The DNA for the CDR3 is TGTGCCAGCAGTGGGGTAGTGGGACAGGGGGGTAACTATGGCTACACCTTC. Translation: CASSGVVGQGGNYGYTF.

The rearrangement uses TRBV5-1 and TRBJ2-3; 12 bases agree with TRBD2. J lost 2 bases, V lost 4 bases, and 8 bases had no gene match. The germline V gene has CDR1 SGHRS and CDR2 YFSETQ. This CDR3 is built from 17 residues. The CDR3 DNA follows: TGCGCCAGCAGCCGAGGGACTAGCGGGTTATTCACAGATACGCAGTATTTT. This sequence encodes CASSRGTSGLFTDTQYF. Combining the CDR3 with reference TRBV5-1 and TRBJ2-3 gives the whole variable domain KAGVTQTPRYLIKTRGQQVTLSCSPISGHRSVSWYQQTPGQGLQFLFEYFSETQRNKGNFPGRFSGRQFSNSRSEMNVSTLELGDSALYLCASSRGTSGLFTDTQYFGPGTRLTVL.

The chain couples TRBV30 to TRBJ2-7; the match to TRBD2 covers 9 bases. V shed 3 bases, J shed 7 bases, and the junction held 10 bases outside the gene matches. The CDR3 runs 14 residues. Germline V gives CDR1 GTSNPN, CDR2 SVGIG (reference sequence). CDR3 loop: CAWSFGAGGGEQYF. The DNA for the CDR3 is TGTGCCTGGAGCTTCGGAGCGGGAGGTGGGGAGCAGTACTTC.

The chain links TRBV6-1 to TRBJ2-5, with D possibly TRBD2 on 6 matching bases. The germline V and J ends were trimmed by 2 bases and 2 bases, with 12 bases remaining between them. The CDR3 has 15 amino acids. Per the germline V gene, CDR1 is MNHNS and CDR2 is SASEGT. CDR3 nucleotides: TGTGCCAGCAGTGAATCAGCGGGCCGGCAAGAGACCCAGTACTTC. Translation: CASSESAGRQETQYF.

The chain is built from TRBV11-2 and TRBJ2-3; 8 bases align to TRBD2. In germline, CDR1 is SGHAT, CDR2 FQNNGV. After removal of 8 bases from V and 4 bases from J, the junction contained 14 bases not matched to a gene. CDR3 size: 16 residues. The CDR3 protein is CASLEGRGARPDTQYF. CDR3 in DNA: TGTGCCAGCCTCGAGGGGCGGGGGGCCCGGCCAGATACGCAGTATTTT.

V is TRBV6-5 and J is TRBJ2-5, with 8 bases lining up with TRBD1. The CDR3 loop spans 12 amino acids. Trimming at V came to 8 bases and at J to 5 bases, leaving 4 bases not matched to a gene. Germline CDR1 MNHEY, CDR2 SVGAGI. Written as DNA, the CDR3 is TGTGCCAGCCGACAGGGGATGGAGACCCAGTACTTC. Protein product: CASRQGMETQYF.

V and J are TRBV7-9 and TRBJ2-6, with D tentatively TRBD2 (5 bases). The CDR3 consists of 15 residues. Germline V gene sequence: CDR1 SEHNR, CDR2 FQNEAQ (reference sequence). Between the trimmed V and J ends, which lost 6 bases and 4 bases, there was a span of 13 bases. The CDR3: CASRKEGIGANVLTF. The DNA for the CDR3 is TGTGCCAGCAGGAAAGAGGGAATCGGGGCCAACGTCCTGACTTTC.

The CDR3 loop is CASSVAYRGGEQYF. The CDR3 nucleotides read TGTGCCAGCAGCGTAGCATACAGGGGAGGAGAGCAGTACTTC. The chain is built from TRBV9 and TRBJ2-7, with D maybe TRBD1 (7 bases). Germline lookup yields CDR1 SGDLS and CDR2 YYNGEE. The CDR3 sequence is 14 residues long. The V end lost 0 bases, the J end lost 7 bases, and 14 bases lay between the germline ends. The full variable domain, completed using reference TRBV9 and TRBJ2-7, is DSGVTQTPKHLITATGQRVTLRCSPRSGDLSVYWYQQSLDQGLQFLIQYYNGEERAKGNILERFSAQQFPDLHSELNLSSLELGDSALYFCASSVAYRGGEQYFGPGTRLTVT.

The chain links TRBV13 to TRBJ2-1; 11 bases are shared with TRBD2. The J segment lost 7 bases and the V segment lost 5 bases, leaving 7 bases of the junction unmatched. This CDR3 has 15 amino acids. Germline V gives CDR1 PRHDT, CDR2 FYEKMQ (reference sequence). CDR3 sequence (DNA): TGTGCCAGCAGCGGAACCGGGACTAGCGGAAATGAGCAGTTCTTC. Translated, it gives CASSGTGTSGNEQFF.

The rearrangement uses TRBV14 and TRBJ2-3, with TRBD2 matching 13 bases. The ends lost 4 bases at V and 5 bases at J; junction bases unmatched: 3. The CDR3 contains 15 residues. Germline-derived CDR1 and CDR2 are SGHDN and FVKESK. CDR3 sequence reads: CASSPGLAGVDTQYF. The CDR3 DNA follows: TGTGCCAGCAGCCCTGGACTAGCGGGGGTAGATACGCAGTATTTT.

The genes are TRBV11-2 and TRBJ2-7, with TRBD1 matching 8 bases. The CDR3 contains 14 residues. J gave up 5 bases and V 6 bases, and 9 bases lay outside the gene matches. Per germline, CDR1 SGHAT and CDR2 FQNNGV. CDR3 coding DNA: TGTGCCAGCAGGAACAGGGGGATAAGGAACGAGCAGTACTTC. It yields the protein CASRNRGIRNEQYF. Full variable domain (outside the CDR3, taken from reference TRBV11-2 and TRBJ2-7): EAGVAQSPRYKIIEKRQSVAFWCNPISGHATLYWYQQILGQGPKLLIQFQNNGVVDDSQLPKDRFSAERLKGVDSTLKIQPAKLEDSAVYLCASRNRGIRNEQYFGPGTRLTVT.

The chain joins TRBV9 to TRBJ2-7; 7 nucleotides agree with TRBD1. Trimming took 0 bases from V and 4 from J; bases not matched to a gene: 4. This CDR3 is 14 amino acids long. Germline CDR1 and CDR2: SGDLS and YYNGEE. CDR3 sequence reads: CASSVEGTVYEQYF. In DNA form, the CDR3 reads TGTGCCAGCAGCGTAGAGGGGACAGTATACGAGCAGTACTTC.

CDR3 loop: CASSSPAGTRADEQFF. In nucleotides, the CDR3 is TGTGCCAGCAGCTCCCCTGCCGGGACTAGGGCCGATGAGCAGTTCTTC. The chain is built from TRBV9 and TRBJ2-1; 8 nucleotides align to TRBD2. The junction had 14 bases not matched to a gene; V was cut back by 4 bases and J by 8 bases. From germline, CDR1 is SGDLS and CDR2 YYNGEE. CDR3 length equals 16 residues.

The chain employs TRBV18 and TRBJ1-1; 7 bases line up with TRBD1. Germline CDR1 is KGHSH and CDR2 is LQKENI. The CDR3 length is 14 residues. J was trimmed by 6 bases and V by 0 bases; bases with no gene match: 4. CDR3 loop: CASSPPRQGPEAFF. The DNA of the CDR3 is TGTGCCAGCTCACCACCTAGACAGGGACCTGAAGCTTTCTTT.

This clone was counted once. V gene TRBV9 combines with J gene TRBJ2-7; the D is unclear. This CDR3 has 13 amino acids. Germline CDR1 reads SGDLS; CDR2 reads YYNGEE. Trimming cost V 4 bases and J 5 bases, with 13 bases left between them. DNA of the CDR3: TGTGCCAGCAGCCCGAACCGACGGGACGAGCAGTACTTC. Its protein is CASSPNRRDEQYF.

The CDR3 DNA follows: TGTGCCAGCAGCATCCCCAGCGGGAGGGACAAAGAGACCCAGTACTTC. Protein product: CASSIPSGRDKETQYF. The rearrangement uses TRBV28 and TRBJ2-5; TRBD2 matches at 10 bases. Germline V lookup: CDR1 MDHEN, CDR2 SYDVKM. The V gene end was trimmed by 6 bases and the J gene end by 3 bases; junction bases not matched to a gene: 10. This CDR3 spans 16 amino acids.

The chain uses TRBV29-1 and TRBJ2-1, with 11 bases aligning to TRBD1. Germline CDR1 is SQVTM and CDR2 is ANQGSEA. J gave up 2 bases and V 6 bases, and 6 bases lay outside the gene matches. The CDR3 sequence is 15 residues long. In nucleotides, the CDR3 is TGCAGCGTGTATGGGACAGGGGGACCCTACAATGAGCAGTTCTTC. It specifies CSVYGTGGPYNEQFF.

This clone is a singleton in its sample. The chain combines TRBV15 with TRBJ2-7; 8 positions agree with TRBD2. The CDR3 spans 14 residues. Losses at the gene ends were 3 bases for V and 2 bases for J; bases not matched to a gene: 3. Germline V CDR1 and CDR2: LNHNV, YYDKDF (reference sequence). CDR3 protein: CATSRLAGPYEQYF. CDR3 bases: TGTGCCACCAGCAGGCTAGCGGGCCCCTACGAGCAGTACTTC. The variable domain in full, completed from reference TRBV15 and TRBJ2-7, reads DAMVIQNPRYQVTQFGKPVTLSCSQTLNHNVMYWYQQKSSQAPKLLFHYYDKDFNNEADTPDNFQSRRPNTSFCFLDIRSPGLGDTAMYLCATSRLAGPYEQYFGPGTRLTVT.

Regarding this clone: Other DNA sequences in this sample translate to the same CDR3. The chain couples TRBV7-6 to TRBJ2-3; D remains unclear. The CDR3 covers 13 residues. Per germline, CDR1 SGHVS and CDR2 FNYEAQ. The V end lost 1 base, the J end lost 1 base, and 3 bases lay between the germline ends. The CDR3: CASSLERTDTQYF. The CDR3 DNA reads TGTGCCAGCAGCTTAGAGCGCACAGATACGCAGTATTTT.

The chain has TRBV27 and TRBJ1-6, with 11 bases aligning to TRBD1. V shed 5 bases, J shed 5 bases, and the junction held 8 bases outside the gene matches. Looked up from germline, CDR1 is MNHEY and CDR2 is SMNVEV (reference sequence). The CDR3 contains 17 residues. The CDR3 nucleotides read TGTGCCAGCAGTCCGGGACAGGGGGTCCCCCATAATTCACCCCTCCACTTT. Translation gives CASSPGQGVPHNSPLHF.

The chain recombines TRBV27 with TRBJ1-4; weak D call: TRBD1 (6 bases). Germline V gene data show CDR1 as MNHEY and CDR2 as SMNVEV (reference sequence). The CDR3 length is 15 residues. V was trimmed by 5 bases and J by 6 bases, leaving 16 bases between them. The DNA for the CDR3 is TGTGCCAGCAGTCCCCCGGGCAGGGGATATGAAAAACTGTTTTTT. This translates into CASSPPGRGYEKLFF.

V is TRBV29-1 and J is TRBJ2-7, with 7 bases identical to TRBD1. The CDR3 is 14 amino acids. V was pared by 4 bases and J by 2 bases, with 8 bases of the junction left unmatched. The germline V gene encodes CDR1 SQVTM and CDR2 ANQGSEA. The CDR3 bases are TGCAGCGTTGCCCCGGAGGACAGGACCTACGAGCAGTACTTC. Its protein is CSVAPEDRTYEQYF.

This rearrangement joins TRBV14 to TRBJ2-3, with D maybe TRBD2 (7 bases). V was pared by 3 bases and J by 5 bases, with 15 bases between. This CDR3 is 15 amino acids long. Germline V gives CDR1 SGHDN, CDR2 FVKESK. CDR3 sequence: CASSQTGGPGDTQYF. The DNA of the CDR3 is TGTGCCAGCAGCCAGACCGGGGGGCCTGGAGATACGCAGTATTTT.

CDR3 amino acids: CASSLSVASSTDTQYF. CDR3 coding DNA: TGTGCCAGCAGTTTATCGGTAGCGTCTAGCACAGATACGCAGTATTTT. This chain uses TRBV27 with TRBJ2-3; tentative D call: TRBD2 (5 bases). Germline V gene sequence: CDR1 MNHEY, CDR2 SMNVEV (reference sequence). The V gene lost 0 bases and the J gene lost 0 bases, with 10 bases spanning the gap. This CDR3 comprises 16 residues.

The chain couples TRBV27 to TRBJ2-1; 15 positions match TRBD2. J lost 7 bases, V lost 5 bases, and 3 bases had no gene match. Per the germline V gene, CDR1 is MNHEY and CDR2 is SMNVEV (reference sequence). The CDR3 is made up of 15 amino acids. CDR3 DNA: TGTGCCAGCAGTCCCGGGACTAGCGGGAGGAATGAGCAGTTCTTC. Translating gives CASSPGTSGRNEQFF.

V is TRBV2 and J is TRBJ1-5; 9 bases fit TRBD1. Germline loops: CDR1 SNHLY, CDR2 FYNNEI. V lost 6 bases and J lost 4; bases outside the gene matches: 13. CDR3 length: 17 residues. In DNA, the CDR3 is TGTGCCAGCAGCACTGGACAGGGGTCGTCCCGAAATCAGCCCCAGCATTTT. Encoded protein: CASSTGQGSSRNQPQHF.

The chain uses TRBV30 and TRBJ2-1; D remains ambiguous. This CDR3 spans 14 amino acids. Germline CDR1 is GTSNPN and CDR2 is SVGIG (reference sequence). V was pared by 3 bases and J by 0 bases, with 9 bases between. The CDR3 DNA follows: TGTGCCTGGAGCAACTCGCACTCCTACAATGAGCAGTTCTTC. Encoded protein: CAWSNSHSYNEQFF. Supplemented by reference TRBV30 and TRBJ2-1, the full variable domain reads SQTIHQWPATLVQPVGSPLSLECTVEGTSNPNLYWYRQAAGRGLQLLFYSVGIGQISSEVPQNLSASRPQDRQFILSSKKLLLSDSGFYLCAWSNSHSYNEQFFGPGTRLTVL.